This T cell receptor (beta chain) was sequenced in a study of blood T cell repertoires in COVID-19 (TCRdb year 2020). Turning to the overall study: Samples covering the acute and convalescent phases of COVID-19 were provided by collaborators in the United States, Italy and Spain. Samples were obtained from the ongoing ImmuneRACE study (first 160 participants) and from about 1,300 subjects provided by 6 global collaborators. Sample metadata almost always included a de-identified subject ID, COVID-19 status, age in years and sex. Deeply sampled blood TCRbeta repertoires from subjects exposed to, actively infected with, or recovered from COVID-19 were included in the dataset. The repertoires were released in a freely available public database intended as a resource for research on the immune response to SARS-CoV-2. Where available, HLA class I and class II types were taken from metadata supplied by the sample provider and were not determined by assay-based typing. The prospective study material was composed of cDNA or gDNA derived from T cells, B-cell-depleted T cells, or PBMCs. Overall results and qualifications from the work: Clinical and demographic metadata were provided uncurated, with the amount varying by source and participant.

The immunoSEQ Assay, a bias-controlled multiplex PCR, was used to amplify TCRbeta CDR3 regions from genomic DNA. The published analysis was carried out like this. The number of nucleated cells in each sample was estimated from the amplification of reference gene primers within the assay. To quantify the absolute abundance of each unique TCRbeta CDR3 rearrangement, sequence reads were collapsed and filtered. Productive Simpson clonality was computed per sample as the square root of Simpson's diversity index over productive rearrangements. TCRdb re-hosts the immuneACCESS table, in-frame sequences only. Its copies lack some clones; in the studies checked, an unresolved V gene accounts for under half of them, and the cause for the rest is not known. V and J calls and clone size are copied from that table; D and trimming were computed from the DNA. The sample table holds about 370,000 clones, of which around 87% were seen once. The ten largest clones add up to less than 1.2% of the sample.

This clone appeared once. Its recognized antigen is unknown. Nothing much larger sits one base from this clone, and base qualities are not available. Participants in the prospective study were aged about 18 to 95 years, lived in 20 to 30 United States geographic areas, and enrolled through a virtual design. In the prospective study, cohorts were assigned on the basis of participant-reported clinical history obtained from a screening survey and a study questionnaire. Recovered participants in ImmuneRACE Cohort 3 were defined as having two consecutive negative NP/OP PCR tests, clearance from a healthcare professional, or resolution of symptoms. Mobile phlebotomists in the prospective study collected whole blood, serum and a nasopharyngeal or oropharyngeal swab from every participant. Additional blood draws and questionnaires over a roughly two-month period could optionally be provided by prospective study participants. Before DNA extraction, blood samples from the prospective study were shipped at room temperature or frozen.

Trimming costs V 5 bases and J 0 bases, and their ends lie 17 bases apart. The CDR3 goes from the cysteine to the phenylalanine over 16 residues. Solely the CDR3 DNA is kept, with 48 bases framed from the first base. CDR1 LGHDT and CDR2 YNNKEL are derived from the germline V gene (reference sequence). The sample consisted of PBMCs or T cells enriched from blood (not recorded which). The sequence was obtained from a man between 18 and 29 years old who had recovered from COVID-19. The rearrangement joined TRBV3-1 (or the pseudogene TRBV3-2) to TRBJ2-7, and the D gene may be TRBD2, 5 bases matching. The CDR3 region: CASSESTGSLSYEQYF. The DNA is as follows: TGTGCCAGCAGCGAAAGCACGGGATCCCTCTCCTACGAGCAGTACTTC.